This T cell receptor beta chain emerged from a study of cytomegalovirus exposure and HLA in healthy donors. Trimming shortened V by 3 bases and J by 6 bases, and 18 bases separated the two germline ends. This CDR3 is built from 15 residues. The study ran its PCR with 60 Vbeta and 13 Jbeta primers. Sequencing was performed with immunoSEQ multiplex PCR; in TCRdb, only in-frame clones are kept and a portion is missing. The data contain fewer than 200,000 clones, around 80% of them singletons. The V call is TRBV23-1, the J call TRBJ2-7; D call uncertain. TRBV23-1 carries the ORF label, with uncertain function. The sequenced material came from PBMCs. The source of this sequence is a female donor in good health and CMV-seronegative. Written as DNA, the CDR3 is TGCGCCAGCAGTCATCCTCCCCCAGTCGGCGGCGAGCAGTACTTC. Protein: CASSHPPPVGGEQYF.